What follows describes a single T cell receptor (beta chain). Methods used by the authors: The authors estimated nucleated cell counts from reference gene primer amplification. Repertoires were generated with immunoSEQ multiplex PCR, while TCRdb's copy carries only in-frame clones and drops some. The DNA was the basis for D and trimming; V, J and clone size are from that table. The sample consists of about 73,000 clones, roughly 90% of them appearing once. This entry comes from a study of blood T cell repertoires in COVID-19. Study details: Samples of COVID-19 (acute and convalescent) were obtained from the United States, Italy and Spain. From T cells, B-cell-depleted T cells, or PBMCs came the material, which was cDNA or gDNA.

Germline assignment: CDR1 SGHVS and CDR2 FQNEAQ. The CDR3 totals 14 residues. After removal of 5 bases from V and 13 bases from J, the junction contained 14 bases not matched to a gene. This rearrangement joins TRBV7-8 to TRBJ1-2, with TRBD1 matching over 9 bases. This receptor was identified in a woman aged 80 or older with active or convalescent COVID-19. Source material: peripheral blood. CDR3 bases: TGTGCCAGCAGCCTGGCAGCCGGGACAGGGAGTATCACCTTC. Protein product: CASSLAAGTGSITF.